The 32 T cell receptor beta chains below all came from one sample that was sequenced in a study of PD-1 blockade in mismatch repair-deficient tumors. Sequencing was performed with immunoSEQ multiplex PCR; in TCRdb, only in-frame clones are kept and a portion is missing. The sample includes roughly 79,000 clones, 70% to 90% seen only once; the top ten take over 4.5%. This material consisted of peripheral blood, taken 44 weeks after starting pembrolizumab. The receptor set was obtained from an adult with mismatch repair-deficient cancer.

This clone was recorded a few times. V gene TRBV30 combines with J gene TRBJ2-6, with TRBD1 as a possible D gene (6 bases). V dropped 5 bases and J dropped 5 bases, with 16 bases sitting between them. CDR1 is GTSNPN, CDR2 SVGIG, per germline (reference sequence). The CDR3 is 15 residues long. As DNA, the CDR3 is TGTGCCTGGCGGACAGTCTCTGGGTGGGCCAACGTCCTGACTTTC. Residues: CAWRTVSGWANVLTF.

The genes are TRBV7-2 and TRBJ1-1; 8 bases fit TRBD1. The CDR3 runs to 15 residues. The junction had 9 bases not matched to a gene; V was cut back by 5 bases and J by 4 bases. In germline, CDR1 is SGHTA, CDR2 FQGNSA. Here the CDR3 reads CASSLNRQGSTEAFF. The CDR3 DNA sequence: TGTGCCAGCAGCCTCAATCGACAGGGGAGCACTGAAGCTTTCTTT. The complete variable domain, with remaining parts taken from reference TRBV7-2 and TRBJ1-1, reads GAGVSQSPSNKVTEKGKDVELRCDPISGHTALYWYRQSLGQGLEFLIYFQGNSAPDKSGLPSDRFSAERTGGSVSTLTIQRTQQEDSAVYLCASSLNRQGSTEAFFGQGTRLTVV.

The genes are TRBV6-1 and TRBJ1-1; 7 bases agree with TRBD1. CDR3 length: 14 residues. V lost 2 bases and J lost 4; bases outside the gene matches: 4. Germline V CDR1 and CDR2: MNHNS, SASEGT. The CDR3 region is CASSENRGSTEAFF. The CDR3 bases are TGTGCCAGCAGTGAAAACAGGGGAAGCACTGAAGCTTTCTTT.

The chain couples TRBV5-6 to TRBJ2-2; 7 bases are a match to TRBD2. This CDR3 comprises 16 residues. Germline V gives CDR1 SGHDT, CDR2 YYEEEE. Losses at the gene ends were 0 bases for V and 1 base for J; bases not matched to a gene: 3. The CDR3 DNA sequence: TGTGCCAGCAGCTTGGGGGCTAGCGGGAACACCGGGGAGCTGTTTTTT. Encoded protein: CASSLGASGNTGELFF. The whole variable domain, filled in from reference TRBV5-6 and TRBJ2-2, reads DAGVTQSPTHLIKTRGQQVTLRCSPKSGHDTVSWYQQALGQGPQFIFQYYEEEERQRGNFPDRFSGHQFPNYSSELNVNALLLGDSALYLCASSLGASGNTGELFFGEGSRLTVL.

J is TRBJ2-3 and V is TRBV18; 8 bases line up with TRBD2. CDR1 KGHSH and CDR2 LQKENI come from the germline V gene. The CDR3 runs 16 residues. With V trimmed by 6 bases and J by 4 bases, 12 bases remained unmatched. This CDR3 is CASSPSGGRIADTQYF. The CDR3, as DNA: TGTGCCAGCTCCCCCTCGGGGGGGCGCATTGCAGATACGCAGTATTTT. The full variable domain, its missing parts supplied by reference TRBV18 and TRBJ2-3, is NAGVMQNPRHLVRRRGQEARLRCSPMKGHSHVYWYRQLPEEGLKFMVYLQKENIIDESGMPKERFSAEFPKEGPSILRIQQVVRGDSAAYFCASSPSGGRIADTQYFGPGTRLTVL.

About this clone: Sequence at one end of the junction differs from germline and may be a read error. This chain uses TRBV7-7 with TRBJ2-1; TRBD1 aligns across 7 bases. The length of the CDR3 is 16 residues. Germline loops: CDR1 SSHAT, CDR2 FNYEAQ (reference sequence). CDR3 DNA sequence: TGTGCTAGCAGCTTAGACCCGGGACAGACATACAATGAGCAGTTCTTC. The encoded protein is CASSLDPGQTYNEQFF.

The sample holds one count of this clone. J is TRBJ2-7 and V is TRBV7-9, with 7 bases identical to TRBD1. CDR3 length: 15 amino acids. Germline CDR1 and CDR2: SEHNR and FQNEAQ (reference sequence). V lost 1 base, J lost 3 bases, and 6 bases stayed unmatched. The DNA of the CDR3 is TGTGCCAGCAGCTTAGTACAGGGGCAAGACTACGAGCAGTACTTC. This translates into CASSLVQGQDYEQYF.

The gene calls are TRBV7-3 and TRBJ2-2; 7 bases are a match to TRBD2. The CDR3 is 14 amino acids. Trimming cost V 6 bases and J 6 bases; bases outside gene matches: 7. CDR1 is SGHTA and CDR2 is FQGTGA in the germline V gene. The CDR3 loop reads CASSVRRGSGELFF. CDR3 sequence (DNA): TGTGCCAGCAGTGTTAGGCGGGGGTCCGGGGAGCTGTTTTTT.

The chain combines TRBV13 with TRBJ2-3; 8 bases agree with TRBD1. V lost 5 bases, J lost 5 bases, and 9 bases stayed unmatched. The V gene's germline CDR1 is PRHDT and CDR2 FYEKMQ (reference sequence). CDR3 length: 15 residues. In DNA, the CDR3 is TGTGCCAGCAGCCCTTGGACAGGGAAAAGAGATACGCAGTATTTT. It translates to CASSPWTGKRDTQYF.

This clone was found a few times. This rearrangement joins TRBV7-9 to TRBJ1-1; TRBD1 matches 7 bases. The CDR3 covers 13 residues. The germline V gene encodes CDR1 SEHNR and CDR2 FQNEAQ (reference sequence). The V segment lost 8 bases and the J segment 8 bases; nucleotides outside the gene matches: 11. In DNA form, the CDR3 reads TGTGCCAGCCATAGGTCAGGACAGGAGGAAGCTTTCTTT. Its protein is CASHRSGQEEAFF. The complete variable domain, with remaining parts taken from reference TRBV7-9 and TRBJ1-1, reads DTGVSQNPRHKITKRGQNVTFRCDPISEHNRLYWYRQTLGQGPEFLTYFQNEAQLEKSRLLSDRFSAERPKGSFSTLEIQRTEQGDSAMYLCASHRSGQEEAFFGQGTRLTVV.

The chain employs TRBV4-3 and TRBJ2-7; 8 bases are shared with TRBD2. This CDR3 has 13 residues. V lost 2 bases to trimming and J lost 5 bases; unmatched junction nucleotides: 2. Per germline, CDR1 LGHNA and CDR2 YSLEER. Here the CDR3 reads CASSQQRGNEQYF. CDR3 nucleotides: TGCGCCAGCAGCCAACAGCGGGGGAACGAGCAGTACTTC.

The chain couples TRBV5-1 to TRBJ1-1; no clear D gene. The CDR3 totals 14 residues. Germline V gives CDR1 SGHRS, CDR2 YFSETQ. Trimming took 5 bases from V and 0 from J, leaving 11 bases between them. CDR3 DNA sequence: TGCGCCAGCAGTCCCATGAGCATGAACACTGAAGCTTTCTTT. It codes for CASSPMSMNTEAFF.

The chain couples TRBV6-1 to TRBJ1-4; D remains unclear. Looked up from germline, CDR1 is MNHNS and CDR2 is SASEGT. Deletions cut 2 bases from V and 5 bases from J, with 12 bases between. This CDR3 region has 15 residues. CDR3: CASSEIWAGNEKLFF. The CDR3 coding sequence is TGTGCCAGCAGTGAAATTTGGGCCGGGAATGAAAAACTGTTTTTT.

This chain links TRBV5-1 with TRBJ1-5; D might be TRBD1 (5 bases). Germline CDR1 is SGHRS and CDR2 is YFSETQ. This CDR3 spans 16 amino acids. Trimming took off 4 bases at V and 2 bases at J, with 16 bases between the two ends. CDR3 DNA: TGCGCCAGCAGCCAAACTGGGGGACTAGGCAATCAGCCCCAGCATTTT. Protein: CASSQTGGLGNQPQHF.

Only one count was recorded for this clone. The chain employs TRBV29-1 and TRBJ1-4; no clear D. V shed 4 bases and J shed 8 bases, with 8 bases lying between them. The CDR3 contains 11 residues. The V gene's germline CDR1 is SQVTM and CDR2 ANQGSEA. CDR3 in DNA: TGCAGCGTTGGATGGAGAGAAAAACTGTTTTTT. Its translation: CSVGWREKLFF.

In its sample, this clone was seen once. The chain links TRBV30 to TRBJ2-7; D not certain. This CDR3 contains 13 residues. The germline V gene has CDR1 GTSNPN and CDR2 SVGIG (reference sequence). The V gene lost 0 bases and the J gene lost 6 bases, with 12 bases spanning the gap. The chain's CDR3 is CAWSVASWGEQYF. Written as DNA, the CDR3 is TGTGCCTGGAGTGTGGCCTCCTGGGGCGAGCAGTACTTC.

This clone has a handful of counts. This sequence joins TRBV15 and TRBJ2-5; 9 bases are shared with TRBD1. Germline trimming cut 0 bases from V and 7 bases from J; bases unmatched to any gene: 3. CDR3 length equals 14 residues. Germline V gene sequence: CDR1 LNHNV, CDR2 YYDKDF (reference sequence). CDR3 sequence (DNA): TGTGCCACCAGCAGAGATGCGACAGGGGGGACCCAGTACTTC. It encodes CATSRDATGGTQYF.

V is TRBV9 and J is TRBJ2-1; D possibly corresponds to TRBD2 (5 bases). The CDR3 spans 16 residues. Germline V gene sequence: CDR1 SGDLS, CDR2 YYNGEE. Between the trimmed V and J ends, which lost 0 bases and 2 bases, there was a span of 12 bases. The CDR3 region is CASSVAGRITYNEQFF. CDR3 bases: TGTGCCAGCAGCGTAGCGGGAAGAATCACCTACAATGAGCAGTTCTTC.

CDR3: CASSLIGGQTGHGYTF. In DNA, the CDR3 is TGTGCCAGCAGCTTGATCGGCGGACAGACCGGGCATGGCTACACCTTC. This chain uses TRBV5-4 with TRBJ1-2, with D maybe TRBD1 (6 bases). The V end was cut by 1 base, the J end by 6 bases, with 19 bases between. The germline V gene has CDR1 SGHNT and CDR2 YYREEE (reference sequence). This CDR3 region has 16 residues.

V gene TRBV6-5 combines with J gene TRBJ2-4, with 10 bases matching TRBD1. The V gene's germline CDR1 is MNHEY and CDR2 SVGAGI. This CDR3 spans 15 amino acids. V was clipped by 2 bases and J by 7 bases; unmatched bases: 5. The CDR3 reads CASSYRDRGLNIQYF. The CDR3 DNA sequence: TGTGCCAGCAGTTACCGGGACAGGGGCCTGAACATTCAGTACTTC.

The V gene is TRBV7-9, the J gene TRBJ2-5; possible D gene TRBD2, 5 bases. V gave up 4 bases and J gave up 3 bases, with 9 bases separating them. The CDR3 has 13 amino acids. Germline CDR1 reads SEHNR; CDR2 reads FQNEAQ (reference sequence). For the CDR3, the DNA is TGTGCCAGCAGCTCGACCGGGGAAGAGACCCAGTACTTC. Residues: CASSSTGEETQYF.

V and J are TRBV19 and TRBJ1-4, with D perhaps matching TRBD1 (5 bases). The germline V gene encodes CDR1 LNHDA and CDR2 SQIVND (reference sequence). CDR3 length: 17 amino acids. The V end was cut by 3 bases, the J end by 5 bases, with 19 bases between. CDR3 in DNA: TGTGCCAGTAGTATCGGTCCACCCGGGGCATCAAATGAAAAACTGTTTTTT. This codes for CASSIGPPGASNEKLFF.

J is TRBJ2-7 and V is TRBV7-2; 10 positions agree with TRBD2. V lost 5 bases to trimming and J lost 0 bases; unmatched junction nucleotides: 7. Germline V gene sequence: CDR1 SGHTA, CDR2 FQGNSA. The CDR3 consists of 16 residues. The chain's CDR3 is CASSPSAGGGSYEQYF. The CDR3 DNA is TGTGCCAGCAGCCCCTCAGCGGGAGGGGGCTCCTACGAGCAGTACTTC.

The rearrangement uses TRBV5-1 and TRBJ2-7; 7 nucleotides match TRBD1. The V segment lost 3 bases and the J segment 4 bases; nucleotides outside the gene matches: 7. Germline lookup yields CDR1 SGHRS and CDR2 YFSETQ. This CDR3 comprises 14 residues. Here the CDR3 DNA reads TGCGCCAGCAGCTACCTTTCGGGACAGTACGAGCAGTACTTC. Protein sequence: CASSYLSGQYEQYF.

The V call is TRBV6-6, the J call TRBJ2-7, with 7 bases matching TRBD2. Looked up from germline, CDR1 is MNHNY and CDR2 is SVGAGI (reference sequence). The CDR3 extends over 14 amino acids. V lost 3 bases, J lost 4 bases, and 6 bases stayed unmatched. The DNA for the CDR3 is TGTGCCAGCAGTTATGGTCTAGCGGAATACGAGCAGTACTTC. Its protein is CASSYGLAEYEQYF.

The V and J genes are TRBV30 and TRBJ2-1; 8 bases map to TRBD2. The CDR3 has 13 residues. Germline V gene lookup returns CDR1 GTSNPN and CDR2 SVGIG (reference sequence). Trimming at V came to 7 bases and at J to 4 bases, leaving 6 bases not matched to a gene. CDR3 in amino acids: CAFKRERYNEQFF. DNA of the CDR3: TGTGCCTTTAAGCGGGAGAGATACAATGAGCAGTTCTTC.

The rearrangement uses TRBV6-6 and TRBJ2-7; a possible D gene is TRBD1 (6 bases). Germline V CDR1 and CDR2: MNHNY, SVGAGI (reference sequence). The CDR3 loop spans 14 amino acids. The germline V and J ends were trimmed by 5 bases and 2 bases, with 13 bases remaining between them. In nucleotides, the CDR3 is TGTGCCAGCAGTCTCAGGGGTCCGACCTACGAGCAGTACTTC. Translating it yields CASSLRGPTYEQYF.

The V call is TRBV27, the J call TRBJ2-5; TRBD1 aligns across 7 bases. The J call is in doubt because the DNA end fits TRBJ2-7 better. The CDR3 has 15 residues. Looked up from germline, CDR1 is MNHEY and CDR2 is SMNVEV (reference sequence). The CDR3 sequence is CASSSPRGQHYEQYF. CDR3 DNA: TGTGCCAGCAGCTCCCCCCGGGGACAGCACTACGAGCAGTACTTC.

The chain uses TRBV6-6 and TRBJ2-2, with D perhaps TRBD2 (5 bases). This CDR3 is built from 16 residues. Per the germline V gene, CDR1 is MNHNY and CDR2 is SVGAGI (reference sequence). Trimming removed 7 bases from V and 4 bases from J, with 19 bases in between. As DNA, the CDR3 is TGTGCCAGCATCACCGCGGGCGCCGTAGGCACCGGGGAGCTGTTTTTT. Translated, it gives CASITAGAVGTGELFF.

The CDR3 region has the DNA TGTGCCAGCAGCCGACCGACAGGTGACAATGAGCAGTTCTTC. Translating it yields CASSRPTGDNEQFF. This rearrangement joins TRBV11-3 to TRBJ2-1; maybe TRBD1 (6 bases). V was pared by 5 bases and J by 5 bases, with 13 bases between. Germline-derived CDR1 and CDR2 are SGHNT and YENEEA. CDR3 length: 14 amino acids.

This clone was detected many times. The J gene is TRBJ1-2, the V gene TRBV6-1, with 7 bases matching TRBD1. Germline V gene lookup returns CDR1 MNHNS and CDR2 SASEGT. The CDR3 has 13 amino acids. V shed 3 bases and J 5 bases; nucleotides not matched to a gene: 3. The CDR3 is CASSDGRGYGYTF. CDR3 DNA sequence: TGTGCCAGCAGTGACGGCAGGGGGTATGGCTACACCTTC.

The genes are TRBV7-2 and TRBJ2-7; D gene ambiguous. V was shortened by 5 bases and J by 5 bases, with 13 bases between the two germline ends. The germline gives CDR1 SGHTA, CDR2 FQGNSA. The CDR3 consists of 13 residues. DNA of the CDR3: TGTGCCAGCAGCGTTGCCCTGAGAAACGAGCAGTACTTC. Translation: CASSVALRNEQYF.